One TCR beta chain is described in this entry. Trimming removed 5 bases from V and 2 bases from J; junction bases left unmatched: 6. This CDR3 is built from 15 residues. Looked up from germline, CDR1 is SEHNR and CDR2 is FQNEAQ (reference sequence). This record comes from a study of blood T cell repertoires in COVID-19. Looking at the study overall: Both acute and convalescent COVID-19 samples were obtained from the United States, Italy and Spain.

Profiling relied on immunoSEQ multiplex PCR, and the TCRdb table lists in-frame clones only, not all of them. The repertoire includes 250,000 to 350,000 clones, 80% to 90% of them detected once, and approximately 0.84% sits in the top ten. The chain combines TRBV7-9 with TRBJ2-3, with TRBD1 matching 8 bases. Material: peripheral blood. This clonotype was sampled from a man aged 25 to 40 with acute or convalescent COVID-19. The CDR3 coding sequence is TGTGCCAGCAGCCGAACAGGGGGTGTCACAGATACGCAGTATTTT. Residues: CASSRTGGVTDTQYF.